This T cell receptor beta chain was captured by sequencing in a study of cytomegalovirus exposure and HLA in healthy donors. CDR1 and CDR2 (germline): MDHEN, SYDVKM. The CDR3 is 17 residues long. V was clipped by 7 bases and J by 4 bases; unmatched bases: 14. The protocol was immunoSEQ multiplex PCR, while the TCRdb copy is restricted to in-frame clones and leaves out a portion. The profile shows more than 300,000 clones, 86% of them singletons. The receptor's source is a woman aged 18 to 35 in good health and CMV-seronegative. Sequenced sample: PBMCs. The rearrangement links TRBV28 to TRBJ1-5; 9 bases fit TRBD1. Here the CDR3 DNA reads TGTGCCAGCACCCCAATAGGGGACAGGGAGGTAAATCAGCCCCAGCATTTT. This encodes CASTPIGDREVNQPQHF.